This T cell receptor (beta chain) stems from a study of beta chain features in type 1 diabetes. For the study at large: Patients were similar to healthy donors in age and gender (as well as in cell yields).

Trimming at V came to 5 bases and at J to 8 bases, leaving 8 bases not matched to a gene. The CDR3 is made up of 15 amino acids. Germline-derived CDR1 and CDR2 are SGHTA and FQGNSA. This clone turned up a few times. Antigen unknown. Each sorted fraction was over 95% pure. Study-wide results and caveats: TCRB CDR3s were moderately but significantly shorter in Type 1 diabetes patients in all four CD4+ subsets. More deletions and fewer insertions at VDJ junctions were found in patients with type 1 diabetes.

Sequenced material consisted of expressed TCRB transcripts (all of the isolated RNA was reverse transcribed). About 4 million reads was the average for naive, central memory and regulatory T cell samples. Produced via immunoSEQ multiplex PCR; TCRdb's table is partial and in-frame only. Among around 130,000 clones listed, around 9% were seen once. The chain carries TRBV7-2 and TRBJ2-4, with TRBD2 identical over 11 bases. Sequencing was performed on central memory CD4+ T cells from blood. This TCR came from a man younger than 40 with type 1 diabetes. CDR3 coding DNA: TGTGCCAGCAGCAATAGCGGGGGGGCCTGGGACATTCAGTACTTC. This encodes CASSNSGGAWDIQYF.